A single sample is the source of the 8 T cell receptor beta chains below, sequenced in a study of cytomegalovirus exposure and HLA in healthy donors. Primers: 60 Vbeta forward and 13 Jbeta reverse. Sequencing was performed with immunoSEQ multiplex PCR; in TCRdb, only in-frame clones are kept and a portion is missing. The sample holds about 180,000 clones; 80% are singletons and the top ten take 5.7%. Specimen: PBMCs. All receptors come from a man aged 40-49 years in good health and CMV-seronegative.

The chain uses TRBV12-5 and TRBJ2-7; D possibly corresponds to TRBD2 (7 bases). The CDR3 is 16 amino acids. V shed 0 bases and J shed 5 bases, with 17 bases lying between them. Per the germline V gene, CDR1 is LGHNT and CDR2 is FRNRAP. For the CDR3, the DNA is TGTGCTAGTGGTTTGGTACTAGGGCAGGGGAGGGACGAGCAGTACTTC. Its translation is CASGLVLGQGRDEQYF.

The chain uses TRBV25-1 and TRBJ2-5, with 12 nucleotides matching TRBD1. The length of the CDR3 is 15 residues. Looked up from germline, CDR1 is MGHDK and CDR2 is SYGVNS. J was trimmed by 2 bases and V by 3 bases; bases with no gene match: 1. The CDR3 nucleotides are TGTGCCAGCAGTGAGGGACAGGGGGCTCAAGAGACCCAGTACTTC. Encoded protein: CASSEGQGAQETQYF.

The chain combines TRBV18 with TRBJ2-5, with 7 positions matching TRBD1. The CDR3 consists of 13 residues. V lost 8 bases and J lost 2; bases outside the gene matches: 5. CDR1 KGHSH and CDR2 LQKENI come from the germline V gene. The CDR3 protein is CASRRQGQETQYF. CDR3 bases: TGTGCCAGCCGGAGACAGGGACAAGAGACCCAGTACTTC. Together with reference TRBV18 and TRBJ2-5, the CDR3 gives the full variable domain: NAGVMQNPRHLVRRRGQEARLRCSPMKGHSHVYWYRQLPEEGLKFMVYLQKENIIDESGMPKERFSAEFPKEGPSILRIQQVVRGDSAAYFCASRRQGQETQYFGPGTRLLVL.

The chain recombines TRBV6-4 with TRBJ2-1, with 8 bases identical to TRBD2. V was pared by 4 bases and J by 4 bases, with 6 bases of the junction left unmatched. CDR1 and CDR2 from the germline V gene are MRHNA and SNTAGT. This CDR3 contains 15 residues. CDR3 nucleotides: TGTGCCAGCAGTGGGGGTAGCGGGGCGTACAATGAGCAGTTCTTC. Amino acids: CASSGGSGAYNEQFF.

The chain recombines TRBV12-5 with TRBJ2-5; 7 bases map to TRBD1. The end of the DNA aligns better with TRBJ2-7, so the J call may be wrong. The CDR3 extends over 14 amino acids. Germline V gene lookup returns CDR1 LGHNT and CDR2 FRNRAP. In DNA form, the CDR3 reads TGTGCTAGTGGTTTGTACAGGGGCTCCTACGAGCAGTACTTC. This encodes CASGLYRGSYEQYF.

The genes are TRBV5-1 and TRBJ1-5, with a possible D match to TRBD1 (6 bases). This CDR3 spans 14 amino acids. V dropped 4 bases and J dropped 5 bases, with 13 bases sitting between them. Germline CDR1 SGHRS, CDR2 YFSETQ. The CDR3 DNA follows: TGCGCCAGCAGCACAGGACAGCTAGATCAGCCCCAGCATTTT. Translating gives CASSTGQLDQPQHF.

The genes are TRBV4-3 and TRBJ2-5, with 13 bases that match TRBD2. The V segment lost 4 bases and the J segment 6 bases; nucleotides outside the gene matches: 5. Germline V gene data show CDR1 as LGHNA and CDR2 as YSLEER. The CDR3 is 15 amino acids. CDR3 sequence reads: CASSPLAGGLKTQYF. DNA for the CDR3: TGCGCCAGCAGCCCACTAGCGGGGGGGCTAAAGACCCAGTACTTC.

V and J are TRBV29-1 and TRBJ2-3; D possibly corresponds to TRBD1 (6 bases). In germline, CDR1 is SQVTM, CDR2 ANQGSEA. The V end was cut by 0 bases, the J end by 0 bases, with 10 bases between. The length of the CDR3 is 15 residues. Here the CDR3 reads CSVEDLQGSTDTQYF. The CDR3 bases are TGCAGCGTTGAAGATCTGCAGGGGAGCACAGATACGCAGTATTTT.